A single sample is the source of the 8 T cell receptor beta chains below, sequenced in a study of shared clonotypes between healthy human individuals. Method: immunoSEQ multiplex PCR; TCRdb's copy keeps in-frame clones and lacks some. The sample includes about 680,000 clones, 55% to 85% of them seen just once. The sample taken for sequencing was memory CD4+ T cells sorted from blood. The subset here: CD45RA-negative fraction. Every receptor here comes from a woman aged 25 to 39 in good health.

The V call is TRBV29-1, the J call TRBJ2-1, with 8 bases identical to TRBD2. This CDR3 region has 14 residues. Losses at the gene ends were 2 bases for V and 5 bases for J; bases not matched to a gene: 5. Germline V gene data show CDR1 as SQVTM and CDR2 as ANQGSEA. CDR3 amino acids: CSVEQRLANNEQFF. The CDR3 DNA sequence: TGCAGCGTTGAACAGCGACTAGCGAACAATGAGCAGTTCTTC.

On this clone: Other DNA sequences in this sample translate to the same CDR3. V is TRBV4-1 and J is TRBJ1-5, with 8 nucleotides matching TRBD1. The trim removed 6 bases at V and 4 bases at J, leaving 5 bases unmatched. The CDR3 is made up of 14 amino acids. CDR1 is MGHRA and CDR2 is YSYEKL in the germline V gene. The CDR3 DNA sequence: TGCGCCAGCAGTAAAACAGGGGGTAATCAGCCCCAGCATTTT. As protein: CASSKTGGNQPQHF.

This chain connects TRBV19 to TRBJ2-3; tentative D call: TRBD2 (5 bases). Germline V CDR1 and CDR2: LNHDA, SQIVND (reference sequence). V was trimmed by 1 base and J by 10 bases, leaving 9 bases between them. The CDR3 extends over 12 amino acids. Here the CDR3 DNA reads TGTGCCAGTAGTATAGTCGAGGGCGCGCAGTATTTT. This sequence encodes CASSIVEGAQYF.

The gene calls are TRBV29-1 and TRBJ2-7, with TRBD2 matching 7 bases. V dropped 0 bases and J dropped 10; count of bases not matched to a gene: 6. This CDR3 is built from 12 residues. CDR1 and CDR2 from the germline V gene are SQVTM and ANQGSEA. CDR3 amino acids: CSVEESGRTQYF. The CDR3, as DNA: TGCAGCGTTGAAGAGTCCGGGAGGACACAGTACTTC.

This clone was picked up a small number of times. V is TRBV5-1 and J is TRBJ1-3; D is undetermined. CDR1 and CDR2 (germline): SGHRS, YFSETQ. The CDR3 is 17 residues long. V shed 2 bases and J shed 2 bases, with 17 bases lying between them. The CDR3 DNA reads TGCGCCAGCAGCTTCGGTGGAGGTAGGGCAGCTGGAAACACCATATATTTT. Protein sequence: CASSFGGGRAAGNTIYF.

This clone has more than one count but fewer than ten. This sequence joins TRBV11-2 and TRBJ2-2; no clear D gene. CDR1 and CDR2 (germline): SGHAT, FQNNGV. The CDR3 is 13 amino acids. V lost 1 base to trimming and J lost 9 bases, with 9 bases between them. CDR3 DNA: TGTGCCAGCAGCTTAGGGAAGGTCCGGGAGCTGTTTTTT. As protein: CASSLGKVRELFF.

V usage is TRBV28 and J usage is TRBJ1-2; no definite D call. The CDR3 runs 13 residues. Germline CDR1 is MDHEN and CDR2 is SYDVKM. Between the trimmed V and J ends, which lost 3 bases and 4 bases, there was a span of 9 bases. CDR3 loop: CASSFSSGYGYTF. The CDR3, as DNA: TGTGCCAGCAGTTTTTCATCTGGCTATGGCTACACCTTC.

V gene TRBV1 combines with J gene TRBJ1-5. TRBV1 counts as a pseudogene. CDR3 length: 19 residues. DNA for the CDR3: TGCACCAGCAGCCAAGATGGGGGATCTGGGGCGGCGCGCGATCAGCCCCAGCATTTT. It specifies CTSSQDGGSGAARDQPQHF.